Following are 16 T cell receptor beta chains from one sample sequenced in a study of HIV-infected patients and healthy controls. No cell fractionation was done, so the repertoire covers all unsorted peripheral blood T cells. Approximately 510 ng RNA was reverse transcribed with alpha and beta constant-region primers. Separate chain-specific third strand synthesis with multiplexing indices produced the alpha and beta libraries. In TCRdb, the 5' RACE reads were re-called with MiXCR into one record per CDR3 protein. The sample lists nearly 9,500 distinct CDR3 sequences, under 6.5% occurring once. Sequences were obtained from blood. The source of these receptors is an adult in good health.

This clonotype was recorded at least ten times. The chain links TRBV10-3 to TRBJ1-5, with 7 bases fitting TRBD1. CDR1 and CDR2 from the germline V gene are ENHRY and SYGVKD. The V gene end was trimmed by 3 bases and the J gene end by 7 bases; junction bases not matched to a gene: 9. CDR3 size: 15 residues. This CDR3 is CAISEVQGLGQPQHF. Here the CDR3 DNA reads TGTGCCATCAGTGAAGTACAGGGGTTGGGGCAGCCCCAGCATTTT.

Judged by abundance, this clonotype is medium-sized. The chain uses TRBV7-8 and TRBJ2-1; D is unresolved. This CDR3 contains 15 residues. Germline CDR1 SGHVS, CDR2 FQNEAQ. The V and J ends lost 5 bases and 0 bases respectively, with 11 bases between them. CDR3 nucleotide sequence: TGTGCCAGCAGCCCCCGGGCGAGCTCCTACAATGAGCAGTTCTTC. Translated: CASSPRASSYNEQFF.

Within the sample, this clonotype is medium-sized (0.01 to 0.1%). The chain links TRBV7-3 to TRBJ1-1; 7 nucleotides line up with TRBD1. From germline, CDR1 is SGHTA and CDR2 FQGTGA. V shed 1 base, J shed 0 bases, and the junction held 5 bases outside the gene matches. The CDR3 runs to 16 residues. The CDR3 nucleotides are TGTGCCAGCAGCTTAAGTCGGGACAGCGTGAACACTGAAGCTTTCTTT. Protein: CASSLSRDSVNTEAFF.

The chain has TRBV19 and TRBJ2-7; D gene ambiguous. The germline V and J ends were trimmed by 5 bases and 0 bases, with 20 bases remaining between them. The CDR3 runs to 17 residues. Germline values: CDR1 LNHDA, CDR2 SQIVND (reference sequence). As DNA, the CDR3 is TGTGCCAGTAGTGCGGACGGCTCCGTTTCCTCCTCCTACGAGCAGTACTTC. The encoded protein is CASSADGSVSSSYEQYF.

The rearrangement uses TRBV7-3 and TRBJ2-3, with 9 bases that match TRBD2. Looked up from germline, CDR1 is SGHTA and CDR2 is FQGTGA. With V trimmed by 3 bases and J by 4 bases, 2 bases remained unmatched. CDR3 length: 14 residues. CDR3 amino acids: CASSFSGGADTQYF. In DNA, the CDR3 is TGTGCCAGCAGCTTTAGCGGGGGAGCAGATACGCAGTATTTT.

By share, this clonotype counts as medium-sized (0.01 to 0.1%). The chain employs TRBV24-1 and TRBJ1-5, with 10 bases aligning to TRBD1. The germline CDR1 and CDR2 sequences are KGHDR and SFDVKD. The CDR3 has 16 residues. Trimming cost V 3 bases and J 3 bases; bases outside gene matches: 4. CDR3 region: CATSDRTGGYNQPQHF. DNA for the CDR3: TGTGCCACCAGTGATCGGACAGGGGGGTACAATCAGCCCCAGCATTTT.

J is TRBJ2-1 and V is TRBV7-9; 11 bases are shared with TRBD2. V dropped 4 bases and J dropped 4; count of bases not matched to a gene: 3. The CDR3 runs to 15 residues. Per germline, CDR1 SEHNR and CDR2 FQNEAQ (reference sequence). Here the CDR3 reads CASSSRLAGYNEQFF. The CDR3 DNA sequence: TGTGCCAGCAGCTCTAGACTAGCGGGATACAATGAGCAGTTCTTC.

The rearrangement links TRBV28 to TRBJ2-7, with TRBD2 matching 12 bases. The CDR3 spans 15 residues. V lost 6 bases and J lost 4; bases outside the gene matches: 7. CDR1 MDHEN and CDR2 SYDVKM come from the germline V gene. CDR3 in amino acids: CASRQLLAGGYEQYF. The CDR3 DNA sequence: TGTGCCAGCAGGCAGTTACTAGCGGGAGGTTACGAGCAGTACTTC.

This clonotype was detected many times. The gene calls are TRBV3-1 and TRBJ2-2; D not resolved. There are 15 residues in the CDR3. The germline V gene encodes CDR1 LGHDT and CDR2 YNNKEL (reference sequence). The V gene lost 2 bases and the J gene lost 2 bases, with 9 bases spanning the gap. DNA for the CDR3: TGTGCCAGCAGCCAAATCAGTGTAAACACCGGGGAGCTGTTTTTT. It specifies CASSQISVNTGELFF. Full variable domain (outside the CDR3, taken from reference TRBV3-1 and TRBJ2-2): DTAVSQTPKYLVTQMGNDKSIKCEQNLGHDTMYWYKQDSKKFLKIMFSYNNKELIINETVPNRFSPKSPDKAHLNLHINSLELGDSAVYFCASSQISVNTGELFFGEGSRLTVL.

Ten or more counts support this clonotype. The chain combines TRBV18 with TRBJ2-5; a weak D match, TRBD2 (6 bases). The CDR3 consists of 13 residues. CDR1 and CDR2 (germline): KGHSH, LQKENI. Trimming took 3 bases from V and 8 from J, leaving 13 bases between them. The CDR3 is CASSPLADTTQYF. DNA of the CDR3: TGTGCCAGCTCACCTTTAGCGGACACTACCCAGTACTTC.

In this sample, this clonotype is medium-sized. The V gene is TRBV6-2 or TRBV6-3, the J gene TRBJ2-3; 12 bases map to TRBD2. This CDR3 region has 20 residues. CDR1 and CDR2 (germline): MNHEY, SVGEGT. V was pared by 7 bases and J by 4 bases, with 21 bases of the junction left unmatched. The CDR3 nucleotides are TGTGCCAGCACCCGTCTATCCCGACTAGCGGGAGCGGGGGAGGCAGATACGCAGTATTTT. Amino acids: CASTRLSRLAGAGEADTQYF.

The V and J genes are TRBV7-2 and TRBJ2-7, with D perhaps TRBD2 (6 bases). The CDR3 is 15 amino acids. With 5 bases removed from V and 2 bases from J, the gap between germline ends came to 16 bases. The germline gives CDR1 SGHTA, CDR2 FQGNSA. CDR3 amino acids: CASSPQSGSTYEQYF. CDR3 in DNA: TGTGCCAGCAGCCCCCAGAGCGGGTCCACCTACGAGCAGTACTTC.

This clonotype was recorded many times. The V call is TRBV19, the J call TRBJ2-3, with 8 nucleotides matching TRBD2. CDR1 is LNHDA and CDR2 is SQIVND in the germline V gene (reference sequence). There are 15 residues in the CDR3. Trimming took 6 bases from V and 0 from J; bases not matched to a gene: 5. CDR3 region: CASRGGGTSTDTQYF. CDR3 bases: TGTGCCAGTAGGGGCGGGGGGACGAGCACAGATACGCAGTATTTT.

This clonotype is judged medium-sized (0.01 to 0.1%). The chain recombines TRBV28 with TRBJ2-3; 10 positions match TRBD2. There are 16 residues in the CDR3. Germline values: CDR1 MDHEN, CDR2 SYDVKM. The J segment lost 2 bases and the V segment lost 2 bases, leaving 4 bases of the junction unmatched. CDR3 residues: CASSLQAGGPTDTQYF. The CDR3 DNA is TGTGCCAGCAGTTTACAAGCGGGAGGGCCCACAGATACGCAGTATTTT.

The V call is TRBV19, the J call TRBJ2-7; D is uncertain. Trimming removed 1 base from V and 1 base from J, with 8 bases in between. Germline CDR1 LNHDA, CDR2 SQIVND (reference sequence). This CDR3 contains 14 residues. Here the CDR3 DNA reads TGTGCCAGTAGTATAGTGGCGGCGTCCTACGAGCAGTACTTC. This encodes CASSIVAASYEQYF.

This clonotype was counted at least ten times. This sequence joins TRBV12-3 or TRBV12-4 and TRBJ2-6; D remains ambiguous. The CDR3 runs 15 residues. The V gene lost 4 bases and the J gene lost 0 bases, with 7 bases spanning the gap. This chain's CDR3 is CASSYRNSGANVLTF. The CDR3 DNA reads TGTGCCAGCAGTTACAGAAACTCTGGGGCCAACGTCCTGACTTTC.